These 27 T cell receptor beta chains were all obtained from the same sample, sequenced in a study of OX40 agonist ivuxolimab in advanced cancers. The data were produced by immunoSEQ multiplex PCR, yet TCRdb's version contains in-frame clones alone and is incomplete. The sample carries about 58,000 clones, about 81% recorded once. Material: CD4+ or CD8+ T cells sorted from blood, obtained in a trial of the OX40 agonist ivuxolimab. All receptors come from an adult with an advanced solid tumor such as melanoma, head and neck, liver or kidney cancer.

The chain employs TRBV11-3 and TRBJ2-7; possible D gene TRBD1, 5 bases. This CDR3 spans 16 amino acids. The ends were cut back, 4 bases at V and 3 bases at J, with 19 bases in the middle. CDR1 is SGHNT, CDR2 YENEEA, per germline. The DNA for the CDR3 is TGTGCCAGCAGCTCGACCGACGTACAGGATTACTACGAGCAGTACTTC. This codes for CASSSTDVQDYYEQYF.

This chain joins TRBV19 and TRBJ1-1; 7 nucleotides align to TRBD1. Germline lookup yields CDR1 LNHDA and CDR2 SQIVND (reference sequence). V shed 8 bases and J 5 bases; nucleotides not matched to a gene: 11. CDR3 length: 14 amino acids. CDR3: CASFRGALRTEAFF. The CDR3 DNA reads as TGTGCCAGTTTCAGGGGGGCCTTAAGAACTGAAGCTTTCTTT. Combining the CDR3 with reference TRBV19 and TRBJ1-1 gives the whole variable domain DGGITQSPKYLFRKEGQNVTLSCEQNLNHDAMYWYRQDPGQGLRLIYYSQIVNDFQKGDIAEGYSVSREKKESFPLTVTSAQKNPTAFYLCASFRGALRTEAFFGQGTRLTVV.

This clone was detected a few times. The CDR3 loop is CASSYSREFTEAFF. The CDR3 DNA is TGTGCCAGCAGTTATTCGAGGGAGTTCACTGAAGCTTTCTTT. The chain links TRBV25-1 to TRBJ1-1; D uncertain. Germline values: CDR1 MGHDK, CDR2 SYGVNS. The germline V and J ends were trimmed by 5 bases and 4 bases, with 14 bases remaining between them. This CDR3 is 14 amino acids long.

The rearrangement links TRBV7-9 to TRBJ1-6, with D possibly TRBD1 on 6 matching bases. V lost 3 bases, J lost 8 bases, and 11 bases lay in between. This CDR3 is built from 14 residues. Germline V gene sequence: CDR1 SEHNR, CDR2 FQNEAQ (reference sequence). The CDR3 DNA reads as TGTGCCAGCAGCTTGGAGGGGGTTCATTCACCCCTCCACTTT. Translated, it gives CASSLEGVHSPLHF.

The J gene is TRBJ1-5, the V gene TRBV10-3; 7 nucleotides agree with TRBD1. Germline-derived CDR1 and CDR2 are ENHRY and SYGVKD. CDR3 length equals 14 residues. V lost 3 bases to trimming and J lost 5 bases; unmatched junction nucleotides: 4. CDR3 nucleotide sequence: TGTGCCATCAGTGAACAGGGGATGGATCAGCCCCAGCATTTT. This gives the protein CAISEQGMDQPQHF.

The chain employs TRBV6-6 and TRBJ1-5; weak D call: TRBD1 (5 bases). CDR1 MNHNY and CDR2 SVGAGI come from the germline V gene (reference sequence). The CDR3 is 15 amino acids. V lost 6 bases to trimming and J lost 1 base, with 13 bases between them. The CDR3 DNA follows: TGTGCCAGCAGGGCATCAGGGCCCAGCAATCAGCCCCAGCATTTT. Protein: CASRASGPSNQPQHF.

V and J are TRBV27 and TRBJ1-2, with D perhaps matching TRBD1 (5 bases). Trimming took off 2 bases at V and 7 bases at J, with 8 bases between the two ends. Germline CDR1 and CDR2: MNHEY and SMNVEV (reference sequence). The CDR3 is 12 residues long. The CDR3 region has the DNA TGTGCCAGCAGTTTAAGGGGAGGTGGCTACACCTTC. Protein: CASSLRGGGYTF.

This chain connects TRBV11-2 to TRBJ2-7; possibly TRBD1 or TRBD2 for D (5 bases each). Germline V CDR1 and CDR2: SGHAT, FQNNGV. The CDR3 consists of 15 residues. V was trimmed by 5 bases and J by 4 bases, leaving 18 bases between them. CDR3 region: CASSPSTGTAYEQYF. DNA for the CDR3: TGTGCCAGCAGCCCCAGTACCGGGACGGCTTACGAGCAGTACTTC.

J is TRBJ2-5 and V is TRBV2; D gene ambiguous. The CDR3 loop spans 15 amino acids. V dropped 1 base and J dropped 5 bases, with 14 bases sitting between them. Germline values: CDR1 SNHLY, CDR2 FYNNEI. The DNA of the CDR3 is TGTGCCAGCAGTGAAGGTGTTACTCCCCTCGAGACCCAGTACTTC. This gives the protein CASSEGVTPLETQYF.

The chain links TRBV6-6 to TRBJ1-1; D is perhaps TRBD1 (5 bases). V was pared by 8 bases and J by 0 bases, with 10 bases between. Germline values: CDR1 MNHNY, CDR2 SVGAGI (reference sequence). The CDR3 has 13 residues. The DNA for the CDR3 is TGTGCCAGCTGCAGGGCTTTGAACACTGAAGCTTTCTTT. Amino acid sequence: CASCRALNTEAFF.

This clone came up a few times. The CDR3 region is CASSMRGDYGYTF. As DNA, the CDR3 is TGTGCCAGTAGTATGAGGGGGGACTATGGCTACACCTTC. The V and J genes are TRBV19 and TRBJ1-2, with a tentative D call TRBD1 (6 bases). The CDR3 loop spans 13 amino acids. CDR1 is LNHDA, CDR2 SQIVND, per germline (reference sequence). Trimming stripped 3 bases from V and 3 bases from J, with 8 bases between.

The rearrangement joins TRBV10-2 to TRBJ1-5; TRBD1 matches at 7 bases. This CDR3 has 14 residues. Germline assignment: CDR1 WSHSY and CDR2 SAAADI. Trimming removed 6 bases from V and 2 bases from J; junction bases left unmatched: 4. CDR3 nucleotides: TGCGCCAGCAGGGACGGACAGGGCAATCAGCCCCAGCATTTT. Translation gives CASRDGQGNQPQHF.

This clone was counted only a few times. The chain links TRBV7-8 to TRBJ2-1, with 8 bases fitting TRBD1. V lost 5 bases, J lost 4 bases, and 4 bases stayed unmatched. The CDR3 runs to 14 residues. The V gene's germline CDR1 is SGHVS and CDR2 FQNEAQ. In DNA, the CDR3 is TGTGCCAGCAGCACCCGGACAGGGTACAATGAGCAGTTCTTC. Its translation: CASSTRTGYNEQFF.

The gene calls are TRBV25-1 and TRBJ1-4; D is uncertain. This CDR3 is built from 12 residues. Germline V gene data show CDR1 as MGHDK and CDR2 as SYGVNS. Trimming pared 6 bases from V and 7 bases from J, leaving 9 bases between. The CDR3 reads CASSPGFEKLFF. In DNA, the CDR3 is TGTGCCAGCAGCCCCGGGTTTGAAAAACTGTTTTTT.

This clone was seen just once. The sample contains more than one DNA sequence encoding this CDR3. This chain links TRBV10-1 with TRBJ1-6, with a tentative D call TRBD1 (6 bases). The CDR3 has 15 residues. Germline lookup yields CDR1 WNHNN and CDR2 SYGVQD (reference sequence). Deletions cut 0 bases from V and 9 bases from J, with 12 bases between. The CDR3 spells CASSESGGLSSPLHF. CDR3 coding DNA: TGCGCCAGCAGTGAGTCAGGGGGTTTGAGTTCACCCCTCCACTTT.

The CDR3 sequence is CASSQEGRNYGYTF. The CDR3, as DNA: TGTGCCAGCAGCCAAGAGGGCAGGAACTATGGCTACACCTTC. This chain joins TRBV4-2 and TRBJ1-2; D not resolved. Germline CDR1 reads LGHNA; CDR2 reads YNFKEQ. The germline V and J ends were trimmed by 0 bases and 2 bases, with 7 bases remaining between them. CDR3 size: 14 residues.

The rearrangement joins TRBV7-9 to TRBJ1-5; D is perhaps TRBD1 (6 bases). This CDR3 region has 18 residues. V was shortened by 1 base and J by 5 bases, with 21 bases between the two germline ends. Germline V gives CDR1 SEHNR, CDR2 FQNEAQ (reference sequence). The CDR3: CASSLGFGGAKADQPQHF. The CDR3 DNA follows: TGTGCCAGCAGCTTAGGGTTCGGGGGGGCCAAGGCGGATCAGCCCCAGCATTTT.

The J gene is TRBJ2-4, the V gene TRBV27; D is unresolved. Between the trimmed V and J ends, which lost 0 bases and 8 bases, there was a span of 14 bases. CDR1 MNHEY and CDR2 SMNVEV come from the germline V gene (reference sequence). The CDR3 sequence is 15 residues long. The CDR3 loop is CASSLSKTGQYIQYF. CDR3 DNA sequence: TGTGCCAGCAGTTTATCTAAGACCGGCCAGTACATTCAGTACTTC.

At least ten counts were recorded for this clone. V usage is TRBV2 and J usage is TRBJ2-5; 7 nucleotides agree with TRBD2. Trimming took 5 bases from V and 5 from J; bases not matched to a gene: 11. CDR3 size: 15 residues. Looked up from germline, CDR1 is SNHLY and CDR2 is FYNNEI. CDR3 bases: TGTGCCAGCAGTCTGGGAGGGGCGACGACGGAGACCCAGTACTTC. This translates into CASSLGGATTETQYF.

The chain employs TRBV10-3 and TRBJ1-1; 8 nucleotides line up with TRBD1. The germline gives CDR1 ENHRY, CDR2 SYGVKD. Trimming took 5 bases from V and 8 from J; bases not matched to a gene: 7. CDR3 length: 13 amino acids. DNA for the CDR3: TGTGCCATCAGTTGGGACAGGCCCACGGAAGCTTTCTTT. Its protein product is CAISWDRPTEAFF.

CDR3 coding DNA: TGTGCCAGCAGTTCCGCAGGGGACACTGAAGCTTTCTTT. It translates to CASSSAGDTEAFF. This chain links TRBV6-5 with TRBJ1-1; D is perhaps TRBD1 (6 bases). Trimming took off 4 bases at V and 3 bases at J, with 9 bases between the two ends. Germline V CDR1 and CDR2: MNHEY, SVGAGI. The CDR3 sequence is 13 residues long.

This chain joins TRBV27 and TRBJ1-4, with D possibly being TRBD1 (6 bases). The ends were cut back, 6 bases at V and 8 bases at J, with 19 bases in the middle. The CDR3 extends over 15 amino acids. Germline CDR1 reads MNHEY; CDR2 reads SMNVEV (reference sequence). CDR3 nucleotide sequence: TGTGCCAGCAGAGACTCCGGGGGGCCATGGGAAAAACTGTTTTTT. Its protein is CASRDSGGPWEKLFF. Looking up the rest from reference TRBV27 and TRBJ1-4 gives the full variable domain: EAQVTQNPRYLITVTGKKLTVTCSQNMNHEYMSWYRQDPGLGLRQIYYSMNVEVTDKGDVPEGYKVSRKEKRNFPLILESPSPNQTSLYFCASRDSGGPWEKLFFGSGTQLSVL.

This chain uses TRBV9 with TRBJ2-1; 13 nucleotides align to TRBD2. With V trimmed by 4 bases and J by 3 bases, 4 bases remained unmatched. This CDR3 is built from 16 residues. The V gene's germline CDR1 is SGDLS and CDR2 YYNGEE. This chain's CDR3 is CASSSRTSGGYNEQFF. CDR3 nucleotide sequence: TGTGCCAGCAGCTCTCGGACTAGCGGGGGCTACAATGAGCAGTTCTTC.

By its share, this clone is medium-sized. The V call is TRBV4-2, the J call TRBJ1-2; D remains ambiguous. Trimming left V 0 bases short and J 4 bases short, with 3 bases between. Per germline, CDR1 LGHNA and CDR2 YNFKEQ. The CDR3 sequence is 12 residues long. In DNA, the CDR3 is TGTGCCAGCAGCCAAGATGCCTATGGCTACACCTTC. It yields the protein CASSQDAYGYTF.

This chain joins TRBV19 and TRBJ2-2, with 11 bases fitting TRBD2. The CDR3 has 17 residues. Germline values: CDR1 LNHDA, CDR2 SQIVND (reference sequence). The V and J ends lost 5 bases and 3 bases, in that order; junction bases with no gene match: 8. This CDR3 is CASSPAGTSGYTGELFF. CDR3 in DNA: TGTGCCAGTAGTCCCGCCGGGACTAGCGGATACACCGGGGAGCTGTTTTTT.

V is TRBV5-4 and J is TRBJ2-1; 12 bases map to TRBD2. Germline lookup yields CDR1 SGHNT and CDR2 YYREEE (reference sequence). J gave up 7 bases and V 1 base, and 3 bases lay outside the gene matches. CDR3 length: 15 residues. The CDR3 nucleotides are TGTGCCAGCAGCTTGCTAGCGGGGGGGCGTAATGAGCAGTTCTTC. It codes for CASSLLAGGRNEQFF.

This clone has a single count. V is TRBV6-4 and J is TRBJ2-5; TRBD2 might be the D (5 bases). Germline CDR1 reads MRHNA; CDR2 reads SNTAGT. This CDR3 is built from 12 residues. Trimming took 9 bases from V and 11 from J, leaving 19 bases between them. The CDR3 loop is CARPDTDGEQYF. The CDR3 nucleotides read TGTGCCAGACCAGACACTGATGGGGAGCAGTACTTC.